The rows below give T cell receptor beta chains drawn from one sample of a study of T cells in Graves' hyperthyroidism and ophthalmopathy. TCRdb processed the multiplex PCR reads anew with MiXCR; each CDR3 protein has one entry. The repertoire consists of some 770,000 distinct CDR3 sequences, with about a sixth occurring once and the leading ten covering around 7.7%. The sample taken for sequencing was blood. These receptor sequences come from a man between 18 and 29 years old with Graves' hyperthyroidism. Both conserved end residues are part of each CDR3. Clone size is stated in some rows and not others, as once, few, many or a class when expanded.

TRBV7-8,TRBJ1-1,few,CASSLGRGQPNTEAFF
TRBV7-9,TRBJ2-1,.,CASSLRPGREQFF
TRBV20-1,TRBJ2-2,.,CSARRFANTGELFF
TRBV18,TRBJ1-2,many,CASSPPSRDSSGYTF
TRBV6-2/TRBV6-3,TRBJ2-7,.,CASSSLSLAGSSYEQYF
TRBV30,TRBJ2-5,few,CAWGFHRGKRETQYF
TRBV7-9,TRBJ2-7,many,CASSSFDSSSYEQYF
TRBV20-1,TRBJ2-7,few,CSATIVGGYEQYF
TRBV4-3,TRBJ2-2,.,CASSLTTGGNTGELFF
TRBV7-2,TRBJ2-7,.,CASSPGLTRSYEQYF
TRBV28,TRBJ1-6,many,CASSLPDRGFSPLHF